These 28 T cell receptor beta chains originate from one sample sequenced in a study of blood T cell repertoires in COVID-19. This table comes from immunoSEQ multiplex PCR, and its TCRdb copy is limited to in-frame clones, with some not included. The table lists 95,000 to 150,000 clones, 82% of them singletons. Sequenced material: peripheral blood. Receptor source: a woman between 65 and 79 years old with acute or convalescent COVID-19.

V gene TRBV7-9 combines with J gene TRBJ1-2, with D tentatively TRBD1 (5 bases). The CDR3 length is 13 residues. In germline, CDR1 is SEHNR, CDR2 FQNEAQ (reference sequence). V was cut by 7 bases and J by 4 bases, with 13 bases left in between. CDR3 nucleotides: TGTGCCAGCACCCGATCCGACAGCTATGGCTACACCTTC. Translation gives CASTRSDSYGYTF.

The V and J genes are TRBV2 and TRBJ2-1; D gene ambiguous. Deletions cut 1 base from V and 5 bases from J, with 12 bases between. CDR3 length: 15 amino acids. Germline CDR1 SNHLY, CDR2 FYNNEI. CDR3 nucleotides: TGTGCCAGCAGTGAAGGTGTCACCGAGCACAATGAGCAGTTCTTC. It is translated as CASSEGVTEHNEQFF.

Here the CDR3 DNA reads TGCGCCAGCAGCCAAGGACAGGGTGGCAATCAGCCCCAGCATTTT. Its protein is CASSQGQGGNQPQHF. The chain links TRBV4-1 to TRBJ1-5; TRBD1 agrees at 7 bases. Germline V lookup: CDR1 MGHRA, CDR2 YSYEKL. Trimming took 1 base from V and 2 from J; bases not matched to a gene: 2. The CDR3 spans 15 residues.

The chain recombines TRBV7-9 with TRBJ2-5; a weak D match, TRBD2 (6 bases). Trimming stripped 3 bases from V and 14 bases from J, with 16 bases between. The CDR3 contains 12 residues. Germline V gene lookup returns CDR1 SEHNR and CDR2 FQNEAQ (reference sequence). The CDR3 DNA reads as TGTGCCAGCAGCTTCGCCTCGGGACTGGACTACTTC. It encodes CASSFASGLDYF. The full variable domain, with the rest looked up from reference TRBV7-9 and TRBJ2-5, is DTGVSQNPRHKITKRGQNVTFRCDPISEHNRLYWYRQTLGQGPEFLTYFQNEAQLEKSRLLSDRFSAERPKGSFSTLEIQRTEQGDSAMYLCASSFASGLDYFGPGTRLLVL.

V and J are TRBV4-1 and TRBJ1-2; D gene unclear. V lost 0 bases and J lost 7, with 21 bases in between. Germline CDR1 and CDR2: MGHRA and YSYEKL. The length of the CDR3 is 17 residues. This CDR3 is CASSQDNLQVGISGYTF. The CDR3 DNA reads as TGCGCCAGCAGCCAAGATAATTTGCAGGTCGGGATATCTGGCTACACCTTC.

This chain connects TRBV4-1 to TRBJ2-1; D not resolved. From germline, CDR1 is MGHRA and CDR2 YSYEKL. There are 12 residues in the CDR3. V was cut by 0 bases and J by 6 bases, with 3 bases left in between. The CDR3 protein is CASSQDRNEQFF. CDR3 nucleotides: TGCGCCAGCAGCCAAGACCGCAATGAGCAGTTCTTC.

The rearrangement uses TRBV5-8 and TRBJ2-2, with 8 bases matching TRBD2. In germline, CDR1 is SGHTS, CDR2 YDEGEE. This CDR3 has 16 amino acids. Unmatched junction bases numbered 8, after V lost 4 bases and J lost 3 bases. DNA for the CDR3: TGTGCCAGCAGCCTGCCGGGACTAGGGCACACCGGGGAGCTGTTTTTT. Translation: CASSLPGLGHTGELFF.

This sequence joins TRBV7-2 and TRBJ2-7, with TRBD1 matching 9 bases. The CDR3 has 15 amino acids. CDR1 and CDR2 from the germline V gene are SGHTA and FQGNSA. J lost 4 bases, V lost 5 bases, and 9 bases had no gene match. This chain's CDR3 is CASSLVGTGIYEQYF. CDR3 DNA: TGTGCCAGCAGCCTAGTCGGGACAGGGATATACGAGCAGTACTTC. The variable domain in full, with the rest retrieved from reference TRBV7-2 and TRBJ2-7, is GAGVSQSPSNKVTEKGKDVELRCDPISGHTALYWYRQSLGQGLEFLIYFQGNSAPDKSGLPSDRFSAERTGGSVSTLTIQRTQQEDSAVYLCASSLVGTGIYEQYFGPGTRLTVT.

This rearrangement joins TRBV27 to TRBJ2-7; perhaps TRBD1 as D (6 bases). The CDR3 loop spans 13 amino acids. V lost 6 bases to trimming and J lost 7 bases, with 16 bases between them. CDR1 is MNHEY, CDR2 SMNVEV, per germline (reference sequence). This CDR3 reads CASSLQQGREQYV. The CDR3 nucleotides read TGTGCCAGCAGCCTCCAACAGGGTCGGGAGCAGTACGTC.

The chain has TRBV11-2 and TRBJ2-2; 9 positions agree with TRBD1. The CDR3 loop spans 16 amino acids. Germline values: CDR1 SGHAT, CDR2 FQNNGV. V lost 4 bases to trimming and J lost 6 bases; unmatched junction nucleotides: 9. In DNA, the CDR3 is TGTGCCAGCAGCTGGCCAACAGGGGGCGCACCCGGGGAGCTGTTTTTT. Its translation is CASSWPTGGAPGELFF.

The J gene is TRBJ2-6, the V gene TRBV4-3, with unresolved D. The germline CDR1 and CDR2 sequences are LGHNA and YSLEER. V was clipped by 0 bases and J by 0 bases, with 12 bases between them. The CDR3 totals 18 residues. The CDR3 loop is CASSQDRQVYSGANVLTF. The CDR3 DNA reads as TGCGCCAGCAGCCAAGATCGGCAGGTTTACTCTGGGGCCAACGTCCTGACTTTC.

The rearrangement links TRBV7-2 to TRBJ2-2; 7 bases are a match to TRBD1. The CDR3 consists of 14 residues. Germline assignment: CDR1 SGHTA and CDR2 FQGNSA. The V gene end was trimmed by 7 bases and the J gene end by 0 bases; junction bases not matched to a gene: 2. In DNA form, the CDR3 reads TGTGCCAGCATGGGACAGTCGAACACCGGGGAGCTGTTTTTT. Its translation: CASMGQSNTGELFF. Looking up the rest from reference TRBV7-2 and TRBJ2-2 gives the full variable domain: GAGVSQSPSNKVTEKGKDVELRCDPISGHTALYWYRQSLGQGLEFLIYFQGNSAPDKSGLPSDRFSAERTGGSVSTLTIQRTQQEDSAVYLCASMGQSNTGELFFGEGSRLTVL.

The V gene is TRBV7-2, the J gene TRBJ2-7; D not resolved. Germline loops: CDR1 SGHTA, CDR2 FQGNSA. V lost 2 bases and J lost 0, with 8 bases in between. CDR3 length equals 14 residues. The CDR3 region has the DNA TGTGCCAGCAGCTTACAAACAGACTCCTACGAGCAGTACGTC. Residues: CASSLQTDSYEQYV.

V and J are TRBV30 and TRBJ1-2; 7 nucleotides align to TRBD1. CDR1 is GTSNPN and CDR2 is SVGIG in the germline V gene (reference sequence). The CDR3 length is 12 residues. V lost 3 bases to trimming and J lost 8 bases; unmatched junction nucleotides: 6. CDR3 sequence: CAWSRDSGGYTF. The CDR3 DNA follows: TGTGCCTGGAGCCGGGACAGCGGGGGCTACACCTTC.

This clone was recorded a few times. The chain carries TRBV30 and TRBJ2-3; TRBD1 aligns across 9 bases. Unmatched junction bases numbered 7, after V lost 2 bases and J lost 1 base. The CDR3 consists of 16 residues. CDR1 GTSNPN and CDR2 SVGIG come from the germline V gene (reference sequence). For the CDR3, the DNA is TGTGCCTGGAGTCGGGACAGGGTGGGAGGCACAGATACGCAGTATTTT. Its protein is CAWSRDRVGGTDTQYF.

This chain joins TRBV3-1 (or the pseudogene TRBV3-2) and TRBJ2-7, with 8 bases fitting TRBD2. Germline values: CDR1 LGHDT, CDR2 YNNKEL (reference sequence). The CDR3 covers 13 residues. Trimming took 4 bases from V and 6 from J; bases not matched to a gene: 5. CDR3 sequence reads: CASSLGRGGEQYV. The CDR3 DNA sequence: TGTGCCAGCAGCCTCGGGAGGGGGGGCGAGCAGTACGTC.

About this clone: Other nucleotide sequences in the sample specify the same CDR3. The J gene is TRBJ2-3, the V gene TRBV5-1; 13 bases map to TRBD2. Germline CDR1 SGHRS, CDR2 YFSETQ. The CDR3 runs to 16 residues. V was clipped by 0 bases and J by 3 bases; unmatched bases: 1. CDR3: CASSLAGLAGTDTQYF. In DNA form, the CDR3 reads TGCGCCAGCAGCTTGGCGGGACTAGCGGGGACAGATACGCAGTATTTT.

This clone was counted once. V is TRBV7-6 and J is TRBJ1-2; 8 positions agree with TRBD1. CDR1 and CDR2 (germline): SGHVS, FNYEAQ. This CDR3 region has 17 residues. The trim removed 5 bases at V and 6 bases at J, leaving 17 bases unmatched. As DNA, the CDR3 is TGTGCCAGCAGCCCTCGGACAGGGTGGTCTAATAGGGATGGCTACACCTTC. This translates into CASSPRTGWSNRDGYTF. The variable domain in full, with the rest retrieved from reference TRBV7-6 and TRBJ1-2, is GAGVSQSPRYKVTKRGQDVALRCDPISGHVSLYWYRQALGQGPEFLTYFNYEAQQDKSGLPNDRFSAERPEGSISTLTIQRTEQRDSAMYRCASSPRTGWSNRDGYTFGSGTRLTVV.

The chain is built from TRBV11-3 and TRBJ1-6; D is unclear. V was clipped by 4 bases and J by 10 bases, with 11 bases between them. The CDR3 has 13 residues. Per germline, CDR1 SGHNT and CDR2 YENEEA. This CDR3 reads CASSSGYASPLHF. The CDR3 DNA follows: TGTGCCAGCAGCTCAGGATATGCATCACCCCTCCACTTT.

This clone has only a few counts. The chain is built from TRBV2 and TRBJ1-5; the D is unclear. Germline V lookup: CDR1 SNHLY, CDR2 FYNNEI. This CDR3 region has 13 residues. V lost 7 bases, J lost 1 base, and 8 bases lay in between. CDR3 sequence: CASKRESNQPQHF. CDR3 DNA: TGTGCCAGCAAGAGAGAGAGCAATCAGCCCCAGCATTTT. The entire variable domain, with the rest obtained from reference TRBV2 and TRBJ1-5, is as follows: EPEVTQTPSHQVTQMGQEVILRCVPISNHLYFYWYRQILGQKVEFLVSFYNNEISEKSEIFDDQFSVERPDGSNFTLKIRSTKLEDSAMYFCASKRESNQPQHFGDGTRLSIL.

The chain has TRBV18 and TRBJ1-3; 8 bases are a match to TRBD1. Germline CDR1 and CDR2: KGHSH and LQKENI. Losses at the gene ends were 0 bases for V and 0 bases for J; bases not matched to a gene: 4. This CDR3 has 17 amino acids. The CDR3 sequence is CASSPPTGENSGNTIYF. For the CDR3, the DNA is TGTGCCAGCTCACCACCGACAGGGGAGAACTCTGGAAACACCATATATTTT.

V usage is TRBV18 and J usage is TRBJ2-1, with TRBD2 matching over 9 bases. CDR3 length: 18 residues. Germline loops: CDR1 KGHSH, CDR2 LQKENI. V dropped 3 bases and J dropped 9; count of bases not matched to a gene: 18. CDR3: CASSPPRVKLGGGGEQFF. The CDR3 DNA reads TGTGCCAGCTCACCGCCCCGAGTCAAATTGGGCGGGGGGGGTGAGCAGTTCTTC.

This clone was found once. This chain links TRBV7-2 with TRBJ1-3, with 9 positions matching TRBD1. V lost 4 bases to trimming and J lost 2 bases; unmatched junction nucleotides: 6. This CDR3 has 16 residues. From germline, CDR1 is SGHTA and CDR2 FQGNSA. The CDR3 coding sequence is TGTGCCAGCAGCTCGTCACAGGGGGCGGCTGGAAACACCATATATTTT. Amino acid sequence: CASSSSQGAAGNTIYF.

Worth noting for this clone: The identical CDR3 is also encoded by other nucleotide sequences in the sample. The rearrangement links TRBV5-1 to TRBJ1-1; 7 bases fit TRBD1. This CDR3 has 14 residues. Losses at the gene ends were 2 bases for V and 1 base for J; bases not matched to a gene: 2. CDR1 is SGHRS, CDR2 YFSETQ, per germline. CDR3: CASSLGTANTEAFF. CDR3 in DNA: TGCGCCAGCAGCTTAGGGACAGCGAACACTGAAGCTTTCTTT.

The CDR3 spells CASSKERETSSYNEQFF. DNA for the CDR3: TGTGCCAGCAGTAAGGAGCGGGAGACGAGCTCCTACAATGAGCAGTTCTTC. V gene TRBV5-4 combines with J gene TRBJ2-1, with 8 bases identical to TRBD2. V dropped 5 bases and J dropped 0; count of bases not matched to a gene: 10. The CDR3 has 17 amino acids. From germline, CDR1 is SGHNT and CDR2 YYREEE (reference sequence).

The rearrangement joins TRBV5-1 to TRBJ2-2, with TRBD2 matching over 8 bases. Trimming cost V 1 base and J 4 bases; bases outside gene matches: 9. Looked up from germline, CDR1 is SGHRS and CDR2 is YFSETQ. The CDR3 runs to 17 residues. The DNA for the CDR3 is TGCGCCAGCAGCTTGAGTGGTAGCGGGGAGGCCACCGGGGAGCTGTTTTTT. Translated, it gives CASSLSGSGEATGELFF.

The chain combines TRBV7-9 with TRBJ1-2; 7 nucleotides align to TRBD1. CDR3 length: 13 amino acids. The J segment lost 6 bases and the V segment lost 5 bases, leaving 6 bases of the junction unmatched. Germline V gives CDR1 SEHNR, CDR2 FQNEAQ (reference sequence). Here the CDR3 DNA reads TGTGCCAGCAGCACCAAAGGGGGCGATGGCTACACCTTC. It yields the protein CASSTKGGDGYTF.

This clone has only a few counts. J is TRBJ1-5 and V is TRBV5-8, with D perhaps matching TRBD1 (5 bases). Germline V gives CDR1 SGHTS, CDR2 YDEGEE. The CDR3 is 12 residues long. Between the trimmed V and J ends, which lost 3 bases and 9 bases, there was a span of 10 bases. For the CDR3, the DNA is TGTGCCAGCAGCTGGCGGGGCAGGCCCCAGCATTTT. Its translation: CASSWRGRPQHF. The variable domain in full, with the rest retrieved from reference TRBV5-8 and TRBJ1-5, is EAGVTQSPTHLIKTRGQQATLRCSPISGHTSVYWYQQALGLGLQFLLWYDEGEERNRGNFPPRFSGRQFPNYSSELNVNALELEDSALYLCASSWRGRPQHFGDGTRLSIL.